These 13 T cell receptor beta chains came from one sample sequenced in a study of blood T cell repertoires in COVID-19. Repertoires were generated with immunoSEQ multiplex PCR, while TCRdb's copy carries only in-frame clones and drops some. The table has some 100,000 clones, 70% to 90% seen once. Sequenced material: peripheral blood. All receptors derive from a woman in her 70s with acute or convalescent COVID-19.

The chain couples TRBV30 to TRBJ2-5; 10 nucleotides match TRBD2. The germline V gene encodes CDR1 GTSNPN and CDR2 SVGIG (reference sequence). J was trimmed by 5 bases and V by 4 bases; bases with no gene match: 10. The CDR3 is 15 amino acids. CDR3 sequence: CAWKMPGLARETQYF. CDR3 coding DNA: TGTGCCTGGAAGATGCCGGGACTAGCGCGGGAGACCCAGTACTTC.

This chain links TRBV18 with TRBJ1-5, with 9 nucleotides matching TRBD1. Germline CDR1 is KGHSH and CDR2 is LQKENI. The CDR3 extends over 17 amino acids. The J segment lost 3 bases and the V segment lost 3 bases, leaving 9 bases of the junction unmatched. In nucleotides, the CDR3 is TGTGCCAGCTCACCTTCTACAGGGGGCGTGTTCAATCAGCCCCAGCATTTT. Amino acids: CASSPSTGGVFNQPQHF.

This sequence joins TRBV27 and TRBJ1-5; 10 nucleotides line up with TRBD1. CDR1 and CDR2 (germline): MNHEY, SMNVEV (reference sequence). After removal of 2 bases from V and 3 bases from J, the junction contained 4 bases not matched to a gene. The CDR3 contains 16 residues. CDR3 amino acids: CASSLRGTGVNQPQHF. In nucleotides, the CDR3 is TGTGCCAGCAGTTTAAGGGGGACAGGGGTCAATCAGCCCCAGCATTTT.

The chain couples TRBV5-6 to TRBJ2-7; 11 positions agree with TRBD2. The CDR3 extends over 16 amino acids. Germline assignment: CDR1 SGHDT and CDR2 YYEEEE. Trimming at V came to 4 bases and at J to 1 base, leaving 7 bases not matched to a gene. For the CDR3, the DNA is TGTGCCAGCAGCGCCCACCTAGCGGGAGGTTCCTACGAGCAGTACTTC. Translating gives CASSAHLAGGSYEQYF.

The chain joins TRBV4-1 to TRBJ1-2, with unresolved D. Germline V gene sequence: CDR1 MGHRA, CDR2 YSYEKL. This CDR3 is built from 14 residues. V lost 0 bases and J 3 bases, leaving 8 bases between the germline ends. CDR3 bases: TGCGCCAGCAGCCAAGATGCAACGGACTATGGCTACACCTTC. Translating gives CASSQDATDYGYTF.

The J gene is TRBJ2-7, the V gene TRBV19; no clear D gene. This CDR3 contains 12 residues. Germline lookup yields CDR1 LNHDA and CDR2 SQIVND (reference sequence). The V end was cut by 7 bases, the J end by 3 bases, with 10 bases between. The CDR3: CASKKRYYEQYF. DNA of the CDR3: TGTGCCAGTAAAAAGAGGTACTACGAGCAGTACTTC. The full variable domain, rest sourced from reference TRBV19 and TRBJ2-7, is DGGITQSPKYLFRKEGQNVTLSCEQNLNHDAMYWYRQDPGQGLRLIYYSQIVNDFQKGDIAEGYSVSREKKESFPLTVTSAQKNPTAFYLCASKKRYYEQYFGPGTRLTVT.

The CDR3 is CAISEIGGGHSSPLHF. CDR3 DNA sequence: TGTGCCATCAGTGAGATTGGCGGGGGGCATAGTTCACCCCTCCACTTT. The chain carries TRBV10-3 and TRBJ1-6, with a possible D match to TRBD1 (6 bases). The V end lost 2 bases, the J end lost 9 bases, and 17 bases lay between the germline ends. From germline, CDR1 is ENHRY and CDR2 SYGVKD. There are 16 residues in the CDR3.

The genes are TRBV18 and TRBJ2-7, with D possibly matching TRBD1 (5 bases). The CDR3 spans 13 residues. Trimming shortened V by 6 bases and J by 4 bases, and 13 bases separated the two germline ends. The V gene's germline CDR1 is KGHSH and CDR2 LQKENI. DNA of the CDR3: TGTGCCAGCTCCCCAGGACATGGATACGAGCAGTACTTC. It specifies CASSPGHGYEQYF.

This rearrangement joins TRBV29-1 to TRBJ2-5, with a tentative D call TRBD1 (5 bases). From germline, CDR1 is SQVTM and CDR2 ANQGSEA. This CDR3 has 14 residues. V was cut by 3 bases and J by 3 bases, with 14 bases left in between. Written as DNA, the CDR3 is TGCAGCGTTGAGGCAACCCAGGGTAAAGAGACCCAGTACTTC. It is translated as CSVEATQGKETQYF. Full variable domain (outside the CDR3, taken from reference TRBV29-1 and TRBJ2-5): SAVISQKPSRDICQRGTSLTIQCQVDSQVTMMFWYRQQPGQSLTLIATANQGSEATYESGFVIDKFPISRPNLTFSTLTVSNMSPEDSSIYLCSVEATQGKETQYFGPGTRLLVL.

V is TRBV20-1 and J is TRBJ2-7; D gene ambiguous. This CDR3 is built from 11 residues. Looked up from germline, CDR1 is DFQATT and CDR2 is SNEGSKA (reference sequence). V was trimmed by 4 bases and J by 7 bases, leaving 11 bases between them. In DNA form, the CDR3 reads TGCAGTGCTAATGCGGAAAGGGAGCAGTACTTC. The encoded protein is CSANAEREQYF.

The chain is built from TRBV30 and TRBJ1-2, with 9 bases identical to TRBD1. Germline loops: CDR1 GTSNPN, CDR2 SVGIG (reference sequence). This CDR3 is built from 11 residues. V was clipped by 5 bases and J by 8 bases; unmatched bases: 3. CDR3 DNA: TGTGCCTGGGCCACAGGGGGCGGCTACACCTTC. Protein sequence: CAWATGGGYTF.

V usage is TRBV2 and J usage is TRBJ1-1, with D unclear. Trimming took off 2 bases at V and 1 base at J, with 5 bases between the two ends. The CDR3 extends over 13 amino acids. CDR1 and CDR2 from the germline V gene are SNHLY and FYNNEI. The CDR3 sequence: CASSEYRNTEAFF. CDR3 sequence (DNA): TGTGCCAGCAGTGAATACAGGAACACTGAAGCTTTCTTT.

This clone was recorded once. The rearrangement links TRBV11-1 to TRBJ1-1; tentatively, D is TRBD1 (6 bases). The CDR3 length is 16 residues. The germline V and J ends were trimmed by 1 base and 1 base, with 13 bases remaining between them. The germline V gene has CDR1 SGHAT and CDR2 FQDESV (reference sequence). The CDR3 protein is CASSLGRRTENTEAFF. CDR3 bases: TGTGCCAGCAGCTTAGGGAGACGGACAGAGAACACTGAAGCTTTCTTT.